One and the same sample provided the 3 T cell receptor beta chains below, sequenced in a study of vaccination effects on CD4 cells after COVID-19 (dated by TCRdb to about 2022). After around ten days of culture, CD4+ T cells were isolated with the EasySep CD4+ T cell isolation kit. Which antigens these TCRs recognize remains unknown. Library generation was performed with the immunoSEQ multiplex PCR assay. This is the immuneACCESS table as TCRdb keeps it, with only in-frame sequences that have V and J called. A part of the clones is gone; compared with another copy, unresolved V genes explain less than half, and the rest is unexplained. This sample holds tens of thousands of clones; 65% to 85% were observed only once. Together, the top ten hold about 2.9% of the sample. This sample comprised CD4+ T cells from PBMCs cultured without peptide, obtained before COVID-19 vaccination. These receptors were taken from a human donor who received a COVID-19 vaccine.

This clone was detected once. CDR3 sequence (DNA): TGTGCCAGCACTAATTACGAACTGGGACAAGCGAACACTGAAGCTTTCTTT. The encoded protein is CASTNYELGQANTEAFF. The J gene is TRBJ1-1, the V gene TRBV28; D is perhaps TRBD1 (6 bases). Trimming shortened V by 7 bases and J by 1 base, and 22 bases separated the two germline ends. CDR3 length equals 17 residues. Germline assignment: CDR1 MDHEN and CDR2 SYDVKM.

This clone was counted a few times. This sequence joins TRBV19 and TRBJ1-1, with D possibly being TRBD1 (5 bases). Trimming took off 5 bases at V and 8 bases at J, with 12 bases between the two ends. This CDR3 is built from 12 residues. Germline CDR1 LNHDA, CDR2 SQIVND (reference sequence). The CDR3 region has the DNA TGTGCCAGTAGTCTCCCGGGGGGGGAAGCTTTCTTT. This translates into CASSLPGGEAFF.

The V and J genes are TRBV11-2 and TRBJ2-7, with 7 bases lining up with TRBD2. Per the germline V gene, CDR1 is SGHAT and CDR2 is FQNNGV. J was trimmed by 2 bases and V by 6 bases; bases with no gene match: 4. This CDR3 region has 13 residues. This chain's CDR3 is CASSHGGAYEQYF. CDR3 nucleotides: TGTGCCAGCAGTCATGGGGGGGCCTACGAGCAGTACTTC.